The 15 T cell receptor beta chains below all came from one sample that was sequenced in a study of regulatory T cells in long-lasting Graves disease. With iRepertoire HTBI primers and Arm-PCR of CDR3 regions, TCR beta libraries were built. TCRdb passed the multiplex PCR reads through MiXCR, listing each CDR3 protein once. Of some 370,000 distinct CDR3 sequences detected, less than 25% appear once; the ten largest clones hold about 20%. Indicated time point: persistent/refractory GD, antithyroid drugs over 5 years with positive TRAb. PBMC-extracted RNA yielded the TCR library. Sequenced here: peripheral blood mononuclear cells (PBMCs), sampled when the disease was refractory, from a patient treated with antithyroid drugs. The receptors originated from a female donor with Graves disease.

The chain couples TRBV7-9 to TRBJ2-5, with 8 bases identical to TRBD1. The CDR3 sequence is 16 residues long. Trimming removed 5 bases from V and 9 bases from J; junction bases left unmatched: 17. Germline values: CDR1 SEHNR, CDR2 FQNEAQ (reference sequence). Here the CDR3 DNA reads TGTGCCAGCAGCATTGGACAGGGCCAGATCGTAAGAGCCCAGTACTTC. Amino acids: CASSIGQGQIVRAQYF.

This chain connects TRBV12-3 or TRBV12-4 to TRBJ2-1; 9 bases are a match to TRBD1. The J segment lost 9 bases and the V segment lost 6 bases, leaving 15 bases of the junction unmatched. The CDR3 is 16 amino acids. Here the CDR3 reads CASRLPAGTGTIEQFF. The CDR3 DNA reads TGTGCCAGCAGACTCCCCGCCGGGACAGGGACCATTGAGCAGTTCTTC.

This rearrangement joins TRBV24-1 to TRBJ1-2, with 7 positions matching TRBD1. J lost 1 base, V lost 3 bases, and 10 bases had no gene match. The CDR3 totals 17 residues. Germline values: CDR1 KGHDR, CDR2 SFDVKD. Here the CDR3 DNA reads TGTGCCACCAGTGATCTTCCCCCTACAGGGGATAACTATGGCTACACCTTC. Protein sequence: CATSDLPPTGDNYGYTF.

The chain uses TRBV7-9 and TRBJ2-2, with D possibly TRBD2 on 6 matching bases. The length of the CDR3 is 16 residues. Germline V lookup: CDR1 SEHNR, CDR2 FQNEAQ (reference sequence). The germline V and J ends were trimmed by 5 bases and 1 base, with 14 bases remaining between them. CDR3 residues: CASSPRGSVNTGELFF. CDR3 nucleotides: TGTGCCAGCAGCCCCCGGGGGAGCGTGAACACCGGGGAGCTGTTTTTT.

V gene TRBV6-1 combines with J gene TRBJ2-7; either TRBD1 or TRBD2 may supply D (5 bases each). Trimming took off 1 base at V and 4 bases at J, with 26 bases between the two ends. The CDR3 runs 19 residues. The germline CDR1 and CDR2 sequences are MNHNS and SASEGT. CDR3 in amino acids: CASSEDLSKGTGMGYEQYF. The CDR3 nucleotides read TGTGCCAGCAGTGAAGATCTTTCAAAGGGGACCGGGATGGGGTACGAGCAGTACTTC.

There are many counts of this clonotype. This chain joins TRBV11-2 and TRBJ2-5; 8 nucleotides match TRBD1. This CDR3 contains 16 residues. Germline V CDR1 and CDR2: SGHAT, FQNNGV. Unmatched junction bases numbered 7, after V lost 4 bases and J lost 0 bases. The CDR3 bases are TGTGCCAGCAGCTCGGGACAGGACCCGTACCAAGAGACCCAGTACTTC. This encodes CASSSGQDPYQETQYF.

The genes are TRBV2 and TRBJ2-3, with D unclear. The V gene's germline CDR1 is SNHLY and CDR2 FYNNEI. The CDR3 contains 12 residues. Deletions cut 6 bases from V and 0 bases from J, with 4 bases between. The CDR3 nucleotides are TGTGCCAGCAGAACAAGCACAGATACGCAGTATTTT. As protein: CASRTSTDTQYF. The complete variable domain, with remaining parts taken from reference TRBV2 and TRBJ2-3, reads EPEVTQTPSHQVTQMGQEVILRCVPISNHLYFYWYRQILGQKVEFLVSFYNNEISEKSEIFDDQFSVERPDGSNFTLKIRSTKLEDSAMYFCASRTSTDTQYFGPGTRLTVL.

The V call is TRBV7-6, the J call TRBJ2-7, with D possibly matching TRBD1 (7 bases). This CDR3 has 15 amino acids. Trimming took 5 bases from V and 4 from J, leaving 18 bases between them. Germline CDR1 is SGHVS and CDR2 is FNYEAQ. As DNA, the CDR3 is TGTGCCAGCAGCCCGGGGGTAGGGGGCGCGTACGAGCAGTACTTC. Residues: CASSPGVGGAYEQYF.

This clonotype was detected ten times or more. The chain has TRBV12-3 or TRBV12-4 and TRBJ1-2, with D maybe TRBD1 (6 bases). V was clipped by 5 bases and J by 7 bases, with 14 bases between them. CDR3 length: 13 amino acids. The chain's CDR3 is CASSPTGRGGYTF. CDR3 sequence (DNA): TGTGCCAGCAGTCCAACAGGGAGAGGTGGCTACACCTTC.

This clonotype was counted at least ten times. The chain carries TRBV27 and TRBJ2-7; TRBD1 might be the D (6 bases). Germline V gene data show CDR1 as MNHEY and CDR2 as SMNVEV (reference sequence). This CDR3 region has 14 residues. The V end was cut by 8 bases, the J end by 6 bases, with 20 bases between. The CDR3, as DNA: TGTGCCAGCGAAAACAGGGCCCTGGTTTTCGAGCAGTACTTC. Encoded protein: CASENRALVFEQYF.

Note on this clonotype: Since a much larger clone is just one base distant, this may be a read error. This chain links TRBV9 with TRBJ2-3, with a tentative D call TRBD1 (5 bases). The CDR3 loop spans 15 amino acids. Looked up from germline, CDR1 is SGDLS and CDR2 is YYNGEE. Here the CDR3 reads CATGSGTESTDTRYF. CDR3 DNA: TGTGCCACCGGCTCGGGCACGGAATCGACAGATACGCGGTATTTT.

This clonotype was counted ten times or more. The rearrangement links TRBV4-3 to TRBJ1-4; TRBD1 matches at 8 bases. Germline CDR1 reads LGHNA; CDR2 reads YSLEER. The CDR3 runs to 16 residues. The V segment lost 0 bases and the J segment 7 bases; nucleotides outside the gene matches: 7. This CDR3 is CASSQDLTGAVEKLFF. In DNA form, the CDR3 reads TGCGCCAGCAGCCAAGATCTGACAGGGGCGGTTGAAAAACTGTTTTTT.

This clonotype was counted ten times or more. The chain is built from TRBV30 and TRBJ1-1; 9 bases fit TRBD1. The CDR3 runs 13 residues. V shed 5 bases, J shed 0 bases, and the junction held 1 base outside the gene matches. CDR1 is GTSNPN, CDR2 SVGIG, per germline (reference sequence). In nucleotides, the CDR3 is TGTGCCTGGGGGACAGGGATGAACACTGAAGCTTTCTTT. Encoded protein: CAWGTGMNTEAFF.

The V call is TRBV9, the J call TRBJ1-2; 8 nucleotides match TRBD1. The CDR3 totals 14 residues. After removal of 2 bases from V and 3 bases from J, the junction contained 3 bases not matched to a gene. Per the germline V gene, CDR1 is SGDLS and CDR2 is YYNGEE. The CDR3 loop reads CASSVAQGDYGYTF. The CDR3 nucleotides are TGTGCCAGCAGCGTGGCACAGGGGGACTATGGCTACACCTTC.

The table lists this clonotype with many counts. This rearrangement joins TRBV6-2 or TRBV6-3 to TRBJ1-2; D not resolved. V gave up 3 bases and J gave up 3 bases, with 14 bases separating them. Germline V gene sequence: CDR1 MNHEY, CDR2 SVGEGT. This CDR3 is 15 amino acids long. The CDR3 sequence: CASSYEEEKYYGYTF. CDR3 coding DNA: TGTGCCAGCAGTTATGAGGAAGAGAAGTACTATGGCTACACCTTC.